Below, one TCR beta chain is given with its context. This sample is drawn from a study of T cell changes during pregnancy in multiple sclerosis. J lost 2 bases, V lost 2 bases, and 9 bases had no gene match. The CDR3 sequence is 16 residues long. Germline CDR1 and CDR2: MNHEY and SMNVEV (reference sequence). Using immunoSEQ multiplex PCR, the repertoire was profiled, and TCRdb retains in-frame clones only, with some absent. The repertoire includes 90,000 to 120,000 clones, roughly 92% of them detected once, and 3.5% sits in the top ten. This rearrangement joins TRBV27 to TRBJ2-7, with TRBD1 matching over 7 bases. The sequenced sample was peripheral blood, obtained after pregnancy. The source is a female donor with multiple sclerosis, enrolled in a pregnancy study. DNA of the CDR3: TGTGCCAGCAGTTTACTCAGGGGGACAAGGGCCTACGAGCAGTACTTC. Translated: CASSLLRGTRAYEQYF.